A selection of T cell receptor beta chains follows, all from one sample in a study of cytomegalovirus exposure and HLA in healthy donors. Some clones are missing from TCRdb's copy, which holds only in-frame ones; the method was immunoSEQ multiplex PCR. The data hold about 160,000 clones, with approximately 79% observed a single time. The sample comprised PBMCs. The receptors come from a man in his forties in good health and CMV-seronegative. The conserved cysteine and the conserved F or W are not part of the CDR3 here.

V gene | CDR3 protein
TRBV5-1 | ASSLTSGGAYIQY
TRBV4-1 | ASSQEKWDRGRGGYEQY
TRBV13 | ASSKDRNSGNTIY
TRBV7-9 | ASSLGLAGGLSKNEQF
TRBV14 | ASSQEEWTEAF
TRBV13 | ASSGQGWETEAF
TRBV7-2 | ASSLEVNRVIEQY
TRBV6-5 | ASSSGGANTGELF
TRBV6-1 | ATLWGANQGQPQH
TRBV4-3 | ASSQDRQGVKTQY
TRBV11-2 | ASSLGATDSPLH
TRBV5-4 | ASRAPLNTEAF
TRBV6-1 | ASSALTSGGYTGELF
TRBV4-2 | ASSQELAVNTGELF
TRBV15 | ATSREGGTTGELF
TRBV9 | ASSEGNPGNTIY
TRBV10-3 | AISGAGATYNEQF
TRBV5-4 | ASSIGGVFVGANVLT